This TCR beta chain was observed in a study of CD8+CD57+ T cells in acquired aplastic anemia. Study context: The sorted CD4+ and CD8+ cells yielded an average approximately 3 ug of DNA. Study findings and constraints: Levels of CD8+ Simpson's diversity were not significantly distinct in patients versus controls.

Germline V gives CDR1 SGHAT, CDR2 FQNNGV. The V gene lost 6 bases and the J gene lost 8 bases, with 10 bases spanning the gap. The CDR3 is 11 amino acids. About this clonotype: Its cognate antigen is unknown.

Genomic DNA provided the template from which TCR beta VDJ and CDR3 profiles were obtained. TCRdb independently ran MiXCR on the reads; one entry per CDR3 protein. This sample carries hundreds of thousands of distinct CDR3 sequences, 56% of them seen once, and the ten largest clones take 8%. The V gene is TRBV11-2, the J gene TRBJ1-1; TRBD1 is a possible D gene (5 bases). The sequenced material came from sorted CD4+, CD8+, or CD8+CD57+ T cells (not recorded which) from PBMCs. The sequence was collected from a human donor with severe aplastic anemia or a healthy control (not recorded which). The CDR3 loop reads CASREGQEAFF. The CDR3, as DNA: TGTGCCAGCAGGGAGGGGCAGGAAGCTTTCTTT.